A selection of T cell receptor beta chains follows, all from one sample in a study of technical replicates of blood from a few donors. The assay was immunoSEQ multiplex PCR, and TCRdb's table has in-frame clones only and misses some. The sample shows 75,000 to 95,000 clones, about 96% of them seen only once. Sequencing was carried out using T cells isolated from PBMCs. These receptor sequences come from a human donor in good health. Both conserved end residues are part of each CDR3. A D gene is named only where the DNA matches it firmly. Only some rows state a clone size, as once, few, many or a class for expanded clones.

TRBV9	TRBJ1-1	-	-	CASNRQERGDTEAFF	TGTGCCAGCAATAGACAGGAACGGGGAGACACTGAAGCTTTCTTT
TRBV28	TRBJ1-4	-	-	CASSLSGFANEKLFF	TGTGCCAGCAGTTTATCGGGTTTCGCTAATGAAAAACTGTTTTTT
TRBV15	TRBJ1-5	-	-	CATSRSRGIYQPQHF	TGTGCCACCAGCAGGAGCAGGGGTATATATCAGCCCCAGCATTTT
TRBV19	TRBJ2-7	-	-	CASSLETGPYEQYF	TGTGCCAGTAGTTTAGAGACAGGCCCCTACGAGCAGTACTTC
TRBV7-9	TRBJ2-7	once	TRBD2	CASSQTSGTTYEQYF	TGTGCCAGCAGCCAGACTAGCGGGACTACCTACGAGCAGTACTTC
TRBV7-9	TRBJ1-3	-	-	CASSLDSPGNTIYF	TGTGCCAGCAGCTTAGACAGTCCTGGAAACACCATATATTTT
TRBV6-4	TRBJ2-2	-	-	CASKRDRNPGELFF	TGTGCCAGTAAGCGGGACAGGAATCCCGGGGAGCTGTTTTTT
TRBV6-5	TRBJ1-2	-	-	CASFGAGSGYTF	TGTGCCAGCTTTGGGGCGGGGAGTGGCTACACCTTC
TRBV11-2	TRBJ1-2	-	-	CASSHDRNYGYTF	TGTGCCAGCAGCCATGACAGGAACTATGGCTACACCTTC
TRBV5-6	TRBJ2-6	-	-	CASSSDGISGANVLTF	TGTGCCAGCAGCTCCGACGGGATCTCTGGGGCCAACGTCCTGACTTTC
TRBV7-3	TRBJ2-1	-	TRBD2	CASSPHPLAGEAYNEQFF	TGTGCCAGCAGCCCTCACCCTCTAGCGGGAGAGGCCTACAATGAGCAGTTCTTC
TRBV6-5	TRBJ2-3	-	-	CASALGRGGPDTQYF	TGTGCCAGCGCATTAGGAAGGGGCGGTCCAGATACGCAGTATTTT
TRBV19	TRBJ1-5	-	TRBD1	CATDRVGQPQHF	TGTGCCACCGACAGGGTGGGTCAGCCCCAGCATTTT
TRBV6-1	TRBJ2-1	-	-	CASSEVREQFF	TGTGCCAGCAGTGAGGTCAGGGAACAGTTCTTC